This TCR beta chain derives from a study of blood T cell repertoires in COVID-19 (dated by TCRdb to the early 2020s). Broadly, across the study: Samples covering the acute and convalescent phases of COVID-19 were provided by collaborators in the United States, Italy and Spain. The prospective study material was composed of cDNA or gDNA derived from T cells, B-cell-depleted T cells, or PBMCs. A de-identified subject ID, COVID-19 status, age in years and sex were almost always included in the sample metadata. The samples were drawn from two sources: the first 160 participants of the ongoing ImmuneRACE study, and 950 to 1,500 subjects contributed by 6 global collaborators. The repertoires were released in a freely available public database meant as a resource for research on the immune response to SARS-CoV-2. Subjects who had been exposed to COVID-19, were actively infected with it, or had recovered from it provided the deeply sampled blood TCRbeta repertoires that made up the dataset. Where HLA class I and class II types were available, the types were taken from metadata supplied by the sample provider, not from assay-based typing.

A note on this clone: Its antigen remains unidentified. Base qualities are missing; no much larger clone stands one base away.

Whole blood was collected in K2EDTA tubes by collaborating institutions according to the institutions' own protocols. For TCRbeta analysis, collaborators shipped samples in one of three forms: frozen whole blood, isolated PBMCs, or DNA extracted from either of those sample types. The immunoSEQ Assay, a bias-controlled multiplex PCR, was used to amplify TCRbeta CDR3 regions from genomic DNA. As for the authors' bioinformatics: Nucleated cell counts per sample were estimated from amplification of reference gene primers within the assay. To quantify the absolute abundance of each unique TCRbeta CDR3 rearrangement, sequence reads were collapsed and filtered. Productive Simpson clonality was computed per sample as the square root of Simpson's diversity index over productive rearrangements. TCRdb limited this immuneACCESS table to in-frame rearrangements with V and J called. A share of clones is missing; checked studies link under half to unresolved V genes, and the rest is unexplained. V and J calls and clone size follow that table, whereas D and trimming were derived from the DNA. The table for this sample lists 97,000 or so clones; approximately 84% of them were counted only once. The top ten clonotypes cover 4% to 5.5% of the sample.

Overall study outcomes, separate from this receptor: Clinical and demographic metadata were provided uncurated, with the amount varying by source and participant.

The TCR comes from a human donor in a cohort sampled during active COVID-19. The material sequenced was peripheral blood.

The CDR3 protein is CASSVDVAGGSGELFF. Here is the DNA: TGTGCCAGCAGCGTAGATGTAGCGGGGGGTTCCGGGGAGCTGTTTTTT. The chain is made from TRBV9 and TRBJ2-2, and TRBD2 aligns with 10 junction nucleotides. At the junction V is shortened by 0 bases and J by 6 bases; bases outside the gene matches: 5. Sequences SGDLS (CDR1) and YYNGEE (CDR2) are obtained from the germline V gene. The CDR3 measures 16 amino acids from cysteine to phenylalanine. Left in the record is the CDR3 DNA by itself, 48 bases read in frame from the first base. Joined to the reference TRBV9 and TRBJ2-2 proteins, this CDR3 gives the full variable domain: DSGVTQTPKHLITATGQRVTLRCSPRSGDLSVYWYQQSLDQGLQFLIQYYNGEERAKGNILERFSAQQFPDLHSELNLSSLELGDSALYFCASSVDVAGGSGELFFGEGSRLTVL.